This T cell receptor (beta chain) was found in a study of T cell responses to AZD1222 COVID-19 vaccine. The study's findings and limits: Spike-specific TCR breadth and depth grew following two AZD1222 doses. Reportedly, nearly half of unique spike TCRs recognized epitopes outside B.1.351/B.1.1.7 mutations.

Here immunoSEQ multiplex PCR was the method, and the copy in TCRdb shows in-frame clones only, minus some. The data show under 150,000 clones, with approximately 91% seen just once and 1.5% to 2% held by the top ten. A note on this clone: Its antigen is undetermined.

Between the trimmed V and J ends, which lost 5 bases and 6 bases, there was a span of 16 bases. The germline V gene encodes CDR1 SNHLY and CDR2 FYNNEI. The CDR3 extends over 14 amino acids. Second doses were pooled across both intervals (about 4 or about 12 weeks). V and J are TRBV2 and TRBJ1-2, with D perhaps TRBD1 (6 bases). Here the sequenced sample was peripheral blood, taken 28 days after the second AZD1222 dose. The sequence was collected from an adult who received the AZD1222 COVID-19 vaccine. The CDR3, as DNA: TGTGCCAGCAGTCACAGGGACGGTTCGGATGGCTACACCTTC. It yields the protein CASSHRDGSDGYTF.